This TCR beta chain originates from a study of cytomegalovirus exposure and HLA in healthy donors (dated by TCRdb to the late 2010s). Regarding the complete study: An earlier analysis of some 500 of the donors reported approximately 300 Gb of sequence data and some 120 million unique TCR beta sequences from about 180 million T cells. The number of typed donors differed by locus: about 620-630 for A, B, C, DRB1 and DQB1; some 540 for DQA1; 606 for DPA1; and some 450 for DPB1. The study combined high-throughput TCR immunosequencing, statistical association of individual TCRs with disease status, and machine learning to predict cytomegalovirus infection status. The study profiled the T cell repertoires of under 700 subjects by immunosequencing and related them to cytomegalovirus serostatus. The aim of the study was to test whether cataloging public T cell receptors could identify signatures of past pathogen exposure. In a later genetic analysis, genome-wide SNP genotypes for about 60% of the 666 donors were used, and that subset was treated as a discovery cohort. Rather than using new phenotypic data, the later analysis identified candidate immune exposures from TCR beta sequences and from how often those sequences occurred across donors. Around 330 gigabases of sequencing data and 91 million or so unique TCR sequences made up an early release that covered some 640 HLA-typed donors. A later analysis re-examined previously published TCR beta repertoires from 500 to 700 donors and added high-resolution HLA genotyping to investigate patterns of TCR occurrence. The genetic ancestry cluster associated with self-reported Caucasian donors included around 76% of the 398 genotyped donors. Among about 370 genotyped donors of the cohort, an average of roughly 230,000 unique TCR beta nucleotide sequences was sequenced per donor, of which roughly 17% were non-productive. In an earlier analysis of 587 of the donors, high-throughput TCR beta sequencing was used to judge whether each TCR beta V gene segment behaved as functional or pseudogenic. Both class I and class II loci were covered by HLA typing, at four-digit resolution. Every discovery cohort repertoire had been produced on one sequencing platform. Four to six DR-DQ haplotypes were handled as single units for association and clustering, since linkage in the cohort was strong. Along with the approximately 600-subject first cohort, a separate validation cohort of 120 different subjects was used. Alongside the repertoire data, information on donor age, sex, ethnicity and CMV serostatus was compiled.

About this clone: The target of this receptor is not known. Nothing much larger sits one base from this clone, and base qualities are not available.

The cohort comprised several hundred healthy bone marrow donors. Cohort members were all nominally healthy when sampled, although unrecorded immune exposures were likely present. The donor was CMV seropositive and was included in the group of almost 300 seropositive cohort members. A peripheral blood sample was collected from each donor, and TCR beta sequencing was performed on peripheral blood mononuclear cells. Genomic DNA extraction from the blood cell samples was performed with the Qiagen DNeasy Blood Extraction Kit. CDR1 is given as MNHNS and CDR2 as SASEGT, both from the germline V gene. V is pruned by 6 bases and J by 7 bases, leaving 9 bases of the junction without a gene match. Its CDR3 holds 14 amino acids, cysteine through phenylalanine. Left in the record is the CDR3 DNA by itself, 42 bases read in frame from the first base. Library preparation was by the immunoSEQ multiplex PCR assay. The multiplex PCR relied on a mix of 60 forward primers for TCR Vbeta segments and 13 reverse primers for TCR Jbeta segments. The CDR3 region of rearranged TCR beta genes was amplified from genomic DNA with a multiplex PCR assay. Amplified TCR beta libraries were sequenced as 87-base-pair reads on the Illumina HiSeq System. In the source study's methods: Across the roughly 600 repertoires, a later analysis counted approximately 75 million unique TCR beta chains, some 11 million of which were shared by at least two donors. Raw reads were error-corrected and collapsed into unique sequences with a nearest-neighbor algorithm that merged closely related sequences to remove PCR and sequencing errors. To assign V, D and J gene segments, CDR3 sequences were aligned to IMGT reference sequences. For a sequence to be retained, at least a six-nucleotide match to both a V gene segment and a J gene segment was required. A rearrangement was called productive if the CDR3 had no stop codons and remained in frame with V and J, and every other rearrangement was called non-productive. CDR3 was defined according to IMGT convention as the region running from the second conserved V-encoded cysteine to the conserved J-encoded phenylalanine. Sequences without an unambiguous match to a single V gene segment were excluded from the earlier analysis of approximately 560 of the donors. In an earlier analysis of approximately 610 of the donors, V segments were called functional above 56.7% productive rearrangements and were called segregating when the between-donor standard deviation exceeded 5%. A statistical classification framework was built to diagnose cytomegalovirus status from the catalog of TCR beta chain sequences. A later analysis assigned V and J genes by comparing TCR nucleotide sequences with IMGT/GENE-DB human TR gene sequences. A later analysis assigned CDR3 sequences and most-parsimonious VDJ recombination scenarios with the TCRdist pipeline. In a later analysis, each TCR beta chain was defined by its CDR3 amino acid sequence together with its V-gene family, and reads lacking a unique V-gene family were excluded. To address suspected cross-contamination and a sequencing artifact, a later analysis removed several hundred highly shared, low-generation-probability nucleotide sequences. In a later analysis, a clonal expansion index for each public chain was calculated from normalized within-repertoire ranks of inferred template counts. In a later analysis, generation probabilities were computed using a VDJ recombination model fitted to out-of-frame rearrangements, and the results were checked against IGoR. In a later analysis, hypergeometric tests were used to score TCR-TCR, TCR-HLA and TCR-CMV co-occurrence, with a repertoire-size bias correction applied to TCR pairs. A later analysis estimated false discovery rates by permuting HLA or CMV assignments 20 times. In a later analysis, co-occurring TCRs were grouped using DBSCAN, with TCRdist sequence similarity added in when clustering inside HLA-allele-positive subsets. Repertoires with fewer than 30,000 or more than 120,000 public chains, plus five repertoires with anomalous nucleotide sharing, were excluded from co-occurrence clustering. Drawn from immuneACCESS, this table holds only the in-frame rearrangements with V and J called that TCRdb kept. Clones are partly lost; checked studies trace under half to an unresolved V gene and leave the rest unexplained. The DNA was the basis for D and trimming; V, J and clone size are from that table. Across this sample there are about 120,000 clones, with roughly 70% seen only once. 3.5% to 4.5% of the sample comes from the top ten.

Overall study outcomes, separate from this receptor: Compared with equally common non-associated chains, HLA-associated TCR beta chains in a later analysis were more clonally expanded and had lower generation probabilities. Some IMGT-functional V segments, including TRBV6-2 and TRBV6-3, could not be distinguished by the 87-base-pair reads and were therefore excluded. Because counts were too low, some 17 rarely observed V segments, including chromosome 9 orphons, were excluded from the earlier analysis of roughly 580 of the donors. According to a later genetic analysis, donors in an Asian-associated ancestry cluster had fewer N-insertions in productive TCRs than the approximately 700-donor mean. Sequencing depth was assumed to be roughly uniform across donors in the presence/absence analyses, though that assumption may not hold. Because some donors lacked HLA typing at each locus, the association tests relied only on the typed subset. The authors suggested that the approach could potentially be generalized to other disease states and immunological phenotypes. Only TCR beta chains were sequenced in this cohort, and the absence of alpha or paired-chain data limited detectable features. In a later genetic analysis, a missense DCLRE1C variant was associated with V-gene and J-gene trimming of TCR beta chains, and the association was replicated in an independent cohort. In the study, 150 to 200 TCR beta chains were listed as associated with cytomegalovirus. A later analysis reported that several top co-occurrence clusters appeared linked to parvovirus B19, influenza, CMV and Epstein-Barr virus. In a later analysis, most CMV-associated TCR beta chains were found to appear HLA-restricted, with HLA associations seemingly driven largely by CMV exposure. A further reported finding was that TCR beta sequences accurately predicted the HLA-A and HLA-B alleles for most subjects in the first cohort. The sequencing pipeline was judged likely to have produced a cluster of highly shared sequence variants as a technical artifact. In a later analysis, 15,000 to 20,000 TCR beta sequences were associated with specific HLA alleles at a false discovery rate of 0.05. Immune exposure information for the cohort was limited to CMV serostatus. In a later analysis, TCR association rates were found to vary across HLA loci, with the most associated TCRs seen for DRB1 alleles and the fewest for HLA-C alleles. Assigning TCR associations to individual alleles was difficult when HLA alleles, especially DR and DQ, strongly co-occurred. In vitro tests confirmed that a few of the cytomegalovirus-associated TCR beta chains recognize cytomegalovirus antigens. Correlated functional status among segregating V segments might reflect linkage disequilibrium, but an unknown experimental factor could not be ruled out. Most TCR sequences were observed very rarely across donors, whereas some public TCRs were present in many individuals. In an earlier analysis of some 640 of the donors, most TCR beta V segments were observed in productive rearrangements about 87% or about 30% of the time, broadly matching IMGT annotations. The classifier was reported to diagnose cytomegalovirus status with high specificity and sensitivity in both the original cohort and the validation cohort.

This TCR was recovered from a man in his forties or fifties in good health and CMV-seropositive. The chain uses TRBV6-1 and TRBJ2-7; a stretch of 10 junction bases matches TRBD1. Sequenced material: PBMCs. The nucleotide sequence reads TGTGCCAGCAGGGAGACAGGGGGCCGCGCGGAGCAGTACTTC. Its protein is CASRETGGRAEQYF.